The 20 T cell receptor beta chains below come from one sample, sequenced in a study of Ad26.COV2.S vaccination and SARS-CoV-2 variants. Produced via immunoSEQ multiplex PCR; TCRdb's table is partial and in-frame only. The table has just over 350,000 clones, about 85% seen once. Treatment defined: some 19 received Ad26.COV2.S at low or high dose, single or two shots; roughly 5 received placebo; per-sample allocation not given. Specimens were obtained on day 63 following the first vaccine or placebo injection. Sample: peripheral blood, taken in a trial of Ad26.COV2.S vaccine versus placebo. The receptors were sampled from a person aged 18 to 59 who received the Ad26.COV2.S COVID-19 vaccine or a placebo.

The chain carries TRBV19 and TRBJ1-1; D gene unclear. CDR1 and CDR2 (germline): LNHDA, SQIVND (reference sequence). Trimming pared 3 bases from V and 4 bases from J, leaving 12 bases between. This CDR3 is 14 amino acids long. The DNA of the CDR3 is TGTGCCAGTAGTATTGGACTTCGGGGCACTGAAGCTTTCTTT. Residues: CASSIGLRGTEAFF.

The CDR3 sequence: CASSQRAAGTQYF. In nucleotides, the CDR3 is TGTGCCAGCAGCCAACGAGCGGCGGGGACCCAGTACTTC. The chain joins TRBV14 to TRBJ2-5; D is perhaps TRBD2 (5 bases). This CDR3 contains 13 residues. CDR1 is SGHDN and CDR2 is FVKESK in the germline V gene. Trimming removed 2 bases at V and 7 bases at J, with 11 bases between.

The V and J genes are TRBV21-1 and TRBJ2-1; the table's D call, TRBD2, was not checked against the DNA. TRBV21-1 is annotated as a pseudogene. CDR3 size: 14 residues. The CDR3 here is CASSKGVSDHEQFF. The CDR3 DNA reads TGTGCCAGCAGCAAAGGGGTTAGCGACCATGAGCAGTTCTTC.

The chain uses TRBV18 and TRBJ2-6, with TRBD1 identical over 9 bases. Germline trimming cut 6 bases from V and 0 bases from J; bases unmatched to any gene: 6. Germline V gene data show CDR1 as KGHSH and CDR2 as LQKENI. The CDR3 extends over 17 amino acids. The CDR3 region has the DNA TGTGCCAGCTCGTTCGGACAGGGGAGCTCTGGGGCCAACGTCCTGACTTTC. Translating gives CASSFGQGSSGANVLTF.

The chain combines TRBV3-1 (or the pseudogene TRBV3-2) with TRBJ2-1, with 14 bases matching TRBD2. The V gene end was trimmed by 4 bases and the J gene end by 8 bases; junction bases not matched to a gene: 7. Germline CDR1 LGHDT, CDR2 YNNKEL (reference sequence). CDR3 length equals 16 residues. This CDR3 is CASSPKTSGRADEQFF. In nucleotides, the CDR3 is TGTGCCAGCAGCCCGAAGACTAGCGGGAGGGCCGATGAGCAGTTCTTC.

The chain has TRBV7-2 and TRBJ2-6, with D possibly TRBD1 on 7 matching bases. V was pared by 4 bases and J by 0 bases, with 16 bases between. Germline V gene lookup returns CDR1 SGHTA and CDR2 FQGNSA. The CDR3 is 18 residues long. DNA for the CDR3: TGTGCCAGCAGCTCGACAGGGACTTATCTCTCTGGGGCCAACGTCCTGACTTTC. This translates into CASSSTGTYLSGANVLTF.

Only a few counts were recorded for this clone. The chain joins TRBV6-1 to TRBJ1-6; no definite D call. The ends were cut back, 2 bases at V and 2 bases at J, with 4 bases in the middle. The CDR3 has 14 amino acids. Germline V gene lookup returns CDR1 MNHNS and CDR2 SASEGT. DNA for the CDR3: TGTGCCAGCAGTGAACAGGCCTATAATTCACCCCTCCACTTT. It encodes CASSEQAYNSPLHF.

The J gene is TRBJ2-3, the V gene TRBV11-2, with 9 bases identical to TRBD2. The CDR3 is made up of 17 amino acids. The ends lost 5 bases at V and 3 bases at J; junction bases unmatched: 12. Germline values: CDR1 SGHAT, CDR2 FQNNGV. The CDR3, as DNA: TGTGCCAGCAGCCCCGGAGGGGGCGGGGGGGCTACAGATACGCAGTATTTT. Translation: CASSPGGGGGATDTQYF.

The V call is TRBV2, the J call TRBJ1-2, with 9 bases aligning to TRBD1. The CDR3 spans 13 residues. Trimming at V came to 6 bases and at J to 8 bases, leaving 7 bases not matched to a gene. CDR1 is SNHLY, CDR2 FYNNEI, per germline. CDR3 region: CASSGGQGYGYTF. The DNA for the CDR3 is TGTGCCAGCAGCGGGGGACAGGGTTACGGCTACACCTTC.

This clone was found once. This chain connects TRBV7-8 to TRBJ1-5; maybe TRBD1 (6 bases). This CDR3 spans 15 amino acids. CDR1 and CDR2 (germline): SGHVS, FQNEAQ. Between the trimmed V and J ends, which lost 1 base and 5 bases, there was a span of 12 bases. The CDR3 bases are TGTGCCAGCAGCTTAGAATGGGGGGGCGATCAGCCCCAGCATTTT. It is translated as CASSLEWGGDQPQHF.

The chain combines TRBV18 with TRBJ2-1; no definite D call. Trimming took 2 bases from V and 3 from J, leaving 11 bases between them. The CDR3 length is 15 residues. The germline V gene encodes CDR1 KGHSH and CDR2 LQKENI. The CDR3 spells CASSPGVASYNEQFF. The CDR3 DNA reads as TGTGCCAGCTCACCAGGAGTGGCTAGCTACAATGAGCAGTTCTTC.

The chain joins TRBV7-6 to TRBJ2-7; 10 bases map to TRBD1. Unmatched junction bases numbered 7, after V lost 5 bases and J lost 3 bases. CDR3 length: 15 residues. Germline-derived CDR1 and CDR2 are SGHVS and FNYEAQ. This CDR3 reads CASSPQTGGDYEQYF. The CDR3 DNA sequence: TGTGCCAGCAGCCCGCAGACAGGGGGCGACTACGAGCAGTACTTC.

The gene calls are TRBV7-9 and TRBJ1-1; D uncertain. Germline V lookup: CDR1 SEHNR, CDR2 FQNEAQ (reference sequence). Trimming took off 5 bases at V and 3 bases at J, with 16 bases between the two ends. The CDR3 is made up of 15 amino acids. CDR3 sequence (DNA): TGTGCCAGCAGCCAATTCCCATCGGGTTACACTGAAGCTTTCTTT. It is translated as CASSQFPSGYTEAFF.

The CDR3 DNA sequence: TGTGCCAGCAGCTTTGGGGCGGGAGGGGTTGCAGATACGCAGTATTTT. It specifies CASSFGAGGVADTQYF. The chain links TRBV7-6 to TRBJ2-3; 9 bases line up with TRBD2. Trimming at V came to 3 bases and at J to 4 bases, leaving 8 bases not matched to a gene. The CDR3 extends over 16 amino acids. The germline CDR1 and CDR2 sequences are SGHVS and FNYEAQ. Together with reference TRBV7-6 and TRBJ2-3, the CDR3 gives the full variable domain: GAGVSQSPRYKVTKRGQDVALRCDPISGHVSLYWYRQALGQGPEFLTYFNYEAQQDKSGLPNDRFSAERPEGSISTLTIQRTEQRDSAMYRCASSFGAGGVADTQYFGPGTRLTVL.

The chain recombines TRBV28 with TRBJ2-1; TRBD2 agrees at 8 bases. J gave up 4 bases and V 2 bases, and 1 base lay outside the gene matches. Per germline, CDR1 MDHEN and CDR2 SYDVKM. The CDR3 runs to 14 residues. The CDR3 loop reads CASSLGGRYNEQFF. The CDR3 DNA sequence: TGTGCCAGCAGTTTAGGCGGGAGGTACAATGAGCAGTTCTTC.

This chain uses TRBV7-2 with TRBJ1-4; the D gene is possibly TRBD1 (5 bases). Germline V gene lookup returns CDR1 SGHTA and CDR2 FQGNSA. Deletions cut 2 bases from V and 5 bases from J, with 12 bases between. The CDR3 sequence is 15 residues long. The CDR3 DNA reads as TGTGCCAGCAGCTTAAGGGCAGGGCCAAATGAAAAACTGTTTTTT. The encoded protein is CASSLRAGPNEKLFF. The entire variable domain, with the rest obtained from reference TRBV7-2 and TRBJ1-4, is as follows: GAGVSQSPSNKVTEKGKDVELRCDPISGHTALYWYRQSLGQGLEFLIYFQGNSAPDKSGLPSDRFSAERTGGSVSTLTIQRTQQEDSAVYLCASSLRAGPNEKLFFGSGTQLSVL.

A single count supports this clone. Here the CDR3 DNA reads TGTGCCAGCAGCTTAGAGGTAGCGGGTCTAAACACCGGGGAGCTGTTTTTT. Translated: CASSLEVAGLNTGELFF. The chain uses TRBV7-6 and TRBJ2-2; 7 bases fit TRBD2. Germline assignment: CDR1 SGHVS and CDR2 FNYEAQ. CDR3 size: 17 residues. After removal of 1 base from V and 2 bases from J, the junction contained 7 bases not matched to a gene.

This clone was recorded once. V gene TRBV5-4 combines with J gene TRBJ2-3, with 7 bases matching TRBD1. The J segment lost 0 bases and the V segment lost 0 bases, leaving 4 bases of the junction unmatched. The CDR3 spans 16 residues. The V gene's germline CDR1 is SGHNT and CDR2 YYREEE (reference sequence). CDR3 nucleotides: TGTGCCAGCAGCTTGGCCTACAGGGGAAGCACAGATACGCAGTATTTT. Its protein product is CASSLAYRGSTDTQYF.

V is TRBV7-2 and J is TRBJ2-2; D remains ambiguous. The CDR3 spans 11 residues. V was clipped by 2 bases and J by 6 bases, with 1 base between them. The germline V gene has CDR1 SGHTA and CDR2 FQGNSA. CDR3 loop: CASSLPGELFF. CDR3 coding DNA: TGTGCCAGCAGCTTACCCGGGGAGCTGTTTTTT. The full variable domain, its missing parts supplied by reference TRBV7-2 and TRBJ2-2, is GAGVSQSPSNKVTEKGKDVELRCDPISGHTALYWYRQSLGQGLEFLIYFQGNSAPDKSGLPSDRFSAERTGGSVSTLTIQRTQQEDSAVYLCASSLPGELFFGEGSRLTVL.

Comments on this clone: At one end, the junction sequence differs from germline, possibly due to a read error. V usage is TRBV7-2 and J usage is TRBJ1-2; 8 bases match TRBD1. CDR3 length: 16 amino acids. Germline-derived CDR1 and CDR2 are SGHTA and FQGNSA. The CDR3 bases are TGTGCCAGCAGCTTAGACGGGACAGGAGGAAATGGAGGCTACATCTTC. Translating it yields CASSLDGTGGNGGYIF.